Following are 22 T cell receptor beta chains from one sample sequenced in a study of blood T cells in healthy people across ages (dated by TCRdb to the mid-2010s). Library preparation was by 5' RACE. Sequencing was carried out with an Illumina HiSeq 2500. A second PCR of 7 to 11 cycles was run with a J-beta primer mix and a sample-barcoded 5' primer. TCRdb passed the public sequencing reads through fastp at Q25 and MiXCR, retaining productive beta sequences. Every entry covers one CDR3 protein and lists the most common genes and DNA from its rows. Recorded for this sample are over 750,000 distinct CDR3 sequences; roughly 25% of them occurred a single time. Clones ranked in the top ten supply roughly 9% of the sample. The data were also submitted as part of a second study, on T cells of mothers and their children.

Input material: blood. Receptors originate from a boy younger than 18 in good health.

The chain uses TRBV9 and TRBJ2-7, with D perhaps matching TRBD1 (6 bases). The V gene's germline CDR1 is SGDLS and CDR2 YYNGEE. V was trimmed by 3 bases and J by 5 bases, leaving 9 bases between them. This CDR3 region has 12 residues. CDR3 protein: CASSGRGNEQYF. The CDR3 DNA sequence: TGTGCCAGCAGCGGCAGGGGTAACGAGCAGTACTTC.

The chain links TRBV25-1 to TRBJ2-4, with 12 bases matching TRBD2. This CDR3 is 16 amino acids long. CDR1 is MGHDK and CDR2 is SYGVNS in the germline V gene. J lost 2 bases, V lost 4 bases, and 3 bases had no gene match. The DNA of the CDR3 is TGTGCCAGCAGTGGCGGGACTAGCGGGCCCAAAAACATTCAGTACTTC. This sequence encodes CASSGGTSGPKNIQYF.

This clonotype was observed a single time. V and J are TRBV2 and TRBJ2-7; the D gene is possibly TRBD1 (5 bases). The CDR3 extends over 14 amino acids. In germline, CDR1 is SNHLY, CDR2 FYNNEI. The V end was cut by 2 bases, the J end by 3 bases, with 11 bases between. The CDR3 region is CASSEQGSNYEQYF. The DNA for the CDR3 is TGTGCCAGCAGTGAACAGGGCAGCAACTACGAGCAGTACTTC.

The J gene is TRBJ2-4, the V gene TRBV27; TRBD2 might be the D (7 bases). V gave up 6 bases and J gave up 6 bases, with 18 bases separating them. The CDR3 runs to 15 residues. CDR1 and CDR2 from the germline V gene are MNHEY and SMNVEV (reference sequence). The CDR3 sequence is CASRNPTGGGNIQYF. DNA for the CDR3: TGTGCCAGCAGGAACCCGACAGGCGGGGGAAACATTCAGTACTTC.

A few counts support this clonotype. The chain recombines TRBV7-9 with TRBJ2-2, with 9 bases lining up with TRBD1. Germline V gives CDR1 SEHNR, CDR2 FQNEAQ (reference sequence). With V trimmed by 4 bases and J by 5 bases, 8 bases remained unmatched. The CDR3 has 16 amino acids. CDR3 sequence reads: CASSYVPGQGTGELFF. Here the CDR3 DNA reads TGTGCCAGCAGCTACGTCCCGGGACAGGGTACCGGGGAGCTGTTTTTT.

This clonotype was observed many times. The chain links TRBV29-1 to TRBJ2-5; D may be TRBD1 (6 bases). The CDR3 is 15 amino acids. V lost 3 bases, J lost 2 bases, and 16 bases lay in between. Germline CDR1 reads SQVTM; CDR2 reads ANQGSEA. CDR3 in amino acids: CSVDADSEDQETQYF. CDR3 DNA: TGCAGCGTTGATGCGGACAGCGAGGATCAAGAGACCCAGTACTTC.

CDR3 sequence (DNA): TGTGCCAGCAGCTCCCCCAAGGGCGGGAGGGCCTACGAGCAGTACTTC. It is translated as CASSSPKGGRAYEQYF. The V call is TRBV7-6, the J call TRBJ2-7, with 9 bases fitting TRBD2. This CDR3 has 16 residues. With V trimmed by 4 bases and J by 2 bases, 9 bases remained unmatched. CDR1 SGHVS and CDR2 FNYEAQ come from the germline V gene. The full variable domain, completed using reference TRBV7-6 and TRBJ2-7, is GAGVSQSPRYKVTKRGQDVALRCDPISGHVSLYWYRQALGQGPEFLTYFNYEAQQDKSGLPNDRFSAERPEGSISTLTIQRTEQRDSAMYRCASSSPKGGRAYEQYFGPGTRLTVT.

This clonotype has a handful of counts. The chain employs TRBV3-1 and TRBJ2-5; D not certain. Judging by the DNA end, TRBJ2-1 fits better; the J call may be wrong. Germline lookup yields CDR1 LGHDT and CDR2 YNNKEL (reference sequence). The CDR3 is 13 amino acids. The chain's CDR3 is CASSPIRVGEQFF. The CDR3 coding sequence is TGTGCCAGCAGCCCCATTAGGGTCGGTGAGCAGTTCTTC.

DNA for the CDR3: TGTGCCAGCAGCCGCCCTAGCGGGGGGATTTCTGGGGCCAACGTCCTGACTTTC. It translates to CASSRPSGGISGANVLTF. The chain combines TRBV3-1 with TRBJ2-6, with 11 bases that match TRBD2. Germline trimming cut 4 bases from V and 1 base from J; bases unmatched to any gene: 6. Looked up from germline, CDR1 is LGHDT and CDR2 is YNNKEL (reference sequence). This CDR3 comprises 18 residues.

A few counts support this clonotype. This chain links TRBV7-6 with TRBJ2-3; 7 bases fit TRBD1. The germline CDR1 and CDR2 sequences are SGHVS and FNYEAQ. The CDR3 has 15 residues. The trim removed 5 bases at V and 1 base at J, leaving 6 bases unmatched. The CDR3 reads CASSVGQERTDTQYF. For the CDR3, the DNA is TGTGCCAGCAGCGTAGGACAGGAACGCACAGATACGCAGTATTTT. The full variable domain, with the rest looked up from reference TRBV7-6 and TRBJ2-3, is GAGVSQSPRYKVTKRGQDVALRCDPISGHVSLYWYRQALGQGPEFLTYFNYEAQQDKSGLPNDRFSAERPEGSISTLTIQRTEQRDSAMYRCASSVGQERTDTQYFGPGTRLTVL.

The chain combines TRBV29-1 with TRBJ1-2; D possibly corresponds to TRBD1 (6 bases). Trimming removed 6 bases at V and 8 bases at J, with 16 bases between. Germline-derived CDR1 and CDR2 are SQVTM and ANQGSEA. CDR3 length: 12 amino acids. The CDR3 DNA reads TGCAGCGTGGACAGTGGGGTCTTAGGCTACACCTTC. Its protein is CSVDSGVLGYTF.

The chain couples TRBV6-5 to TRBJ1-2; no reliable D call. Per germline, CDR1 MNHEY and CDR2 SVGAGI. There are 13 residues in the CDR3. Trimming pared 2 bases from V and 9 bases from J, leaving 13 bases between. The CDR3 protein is CASSYRVFGSYTF. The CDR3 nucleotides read TGTGCCAGCAGTTACCGGGTGTTTGGGAGCTACACCTTC.

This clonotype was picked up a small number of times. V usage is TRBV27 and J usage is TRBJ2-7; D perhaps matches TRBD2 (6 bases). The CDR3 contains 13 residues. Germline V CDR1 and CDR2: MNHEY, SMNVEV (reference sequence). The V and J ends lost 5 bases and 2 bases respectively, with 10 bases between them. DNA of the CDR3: TGTGCCAGCAGTATACCGGGAGCCTACGAGCAGTACTTC. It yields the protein CASSIPGAYEQYF.

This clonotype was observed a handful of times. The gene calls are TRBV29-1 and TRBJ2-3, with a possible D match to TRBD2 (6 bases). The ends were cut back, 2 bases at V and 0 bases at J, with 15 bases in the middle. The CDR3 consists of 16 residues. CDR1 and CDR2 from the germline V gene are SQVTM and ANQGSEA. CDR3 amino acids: CSVELWAGMSTDTQYF. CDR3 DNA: TGCAGCGTTGAACTCTGGGCGGGGATGAGCACAGATACGCAGTATTTT.

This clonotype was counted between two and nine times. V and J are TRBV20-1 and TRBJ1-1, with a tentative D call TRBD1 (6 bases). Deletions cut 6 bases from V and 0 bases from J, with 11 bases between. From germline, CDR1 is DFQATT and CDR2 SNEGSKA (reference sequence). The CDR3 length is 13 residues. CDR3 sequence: CSAQGHMNTEAFF. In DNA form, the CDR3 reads TGCAGTGCGCAGGGACACATGAACACTGAAGCTTTCTTT.

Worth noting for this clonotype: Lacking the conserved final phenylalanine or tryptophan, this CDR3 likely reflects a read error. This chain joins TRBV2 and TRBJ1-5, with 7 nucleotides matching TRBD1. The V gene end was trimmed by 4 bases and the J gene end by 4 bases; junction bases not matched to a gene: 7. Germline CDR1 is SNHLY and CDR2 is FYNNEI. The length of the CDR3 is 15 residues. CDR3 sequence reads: CASSATGKGNQPQHS. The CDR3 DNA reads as TGTGCCAGCAGTGCGACAGGGAAGGGGAATCAGCCCCAGCATTCT.

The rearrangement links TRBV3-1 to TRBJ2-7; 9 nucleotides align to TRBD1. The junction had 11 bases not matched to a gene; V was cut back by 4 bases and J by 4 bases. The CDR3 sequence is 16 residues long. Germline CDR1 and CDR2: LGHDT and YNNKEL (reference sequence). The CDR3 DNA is TGTGCCAGCAGCCTACGACCGGGACAGGGTTCGTACGAGCAGTACTTC. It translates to CASSLRPGQGSYEQYF.

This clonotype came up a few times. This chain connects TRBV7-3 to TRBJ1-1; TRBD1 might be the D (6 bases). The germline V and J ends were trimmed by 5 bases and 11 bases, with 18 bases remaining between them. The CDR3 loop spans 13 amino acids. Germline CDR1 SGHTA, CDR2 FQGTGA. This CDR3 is CASSLEQGSEAFF. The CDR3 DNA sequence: TGTGCCAGCAGCCTAGAACAGGGAAGTGAGGCTTTCTTT.

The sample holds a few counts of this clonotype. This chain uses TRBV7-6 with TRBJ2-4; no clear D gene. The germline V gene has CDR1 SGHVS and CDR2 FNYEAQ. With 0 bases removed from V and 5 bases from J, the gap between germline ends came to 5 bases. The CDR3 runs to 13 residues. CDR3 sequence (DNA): TGTGCCAGCAGCTTAGCTAAGGAAAACATTCAGTACTTC. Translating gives CASSLAKENIQYF. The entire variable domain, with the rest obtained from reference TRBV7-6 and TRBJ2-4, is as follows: GAGVSQSPRYKVTKRGQDVALRCDPISGHVSLYWYRQALGQGPEFLTYFNYEAQQDKSGLPNDRFSAERPEGSISTLTIQRTEQRDSAMYRCASSLAKENIQYFGAGTRLSVL.

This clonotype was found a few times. The CDR3 sequence: CASRRSGTGTPRNYGYTF. In DNA form, the CDR3 reads TGTGCCAGCAGACGGTCCGGGACAGGGACCCCCCGAAACTATGGCTACACCTTC. The rearrangement links TRBV12-3 or TRBV12-4 to TRBJ1-2, with 9 bases that match TRBD1. V lost 6 bases to trimming and J lost 2 bases; unmatched junction nucleotides: 16. The CDR3 totals 18 residues.

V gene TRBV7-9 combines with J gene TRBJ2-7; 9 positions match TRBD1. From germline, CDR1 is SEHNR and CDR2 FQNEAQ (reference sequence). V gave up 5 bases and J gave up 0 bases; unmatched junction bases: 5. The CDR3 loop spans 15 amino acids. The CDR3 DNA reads TGTGCCAGCAGCGGGGACAGGGACTCCTCCTACGAGCAGTACTTC. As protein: CASSGDRDSSYEQYF.

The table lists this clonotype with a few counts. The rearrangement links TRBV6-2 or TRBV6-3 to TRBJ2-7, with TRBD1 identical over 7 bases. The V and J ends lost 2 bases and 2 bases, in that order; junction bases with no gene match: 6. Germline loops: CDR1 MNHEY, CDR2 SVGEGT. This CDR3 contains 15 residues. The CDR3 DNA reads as TGTGCCAGCAGTTACGGTCCACAGGGGACCTACGAGCAGTACTTC. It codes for CASSYGPQGTYEQYF.